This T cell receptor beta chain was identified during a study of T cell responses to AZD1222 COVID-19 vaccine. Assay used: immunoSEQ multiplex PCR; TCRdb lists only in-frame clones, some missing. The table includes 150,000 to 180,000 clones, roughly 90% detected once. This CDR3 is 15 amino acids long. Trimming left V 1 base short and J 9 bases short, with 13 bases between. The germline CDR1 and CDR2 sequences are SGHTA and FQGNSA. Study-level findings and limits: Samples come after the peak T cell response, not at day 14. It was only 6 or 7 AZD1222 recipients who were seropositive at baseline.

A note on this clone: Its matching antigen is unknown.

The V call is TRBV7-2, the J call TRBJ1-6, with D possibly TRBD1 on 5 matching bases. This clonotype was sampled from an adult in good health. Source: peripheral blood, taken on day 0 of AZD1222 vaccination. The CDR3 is CASSLEGRLGSPLHF. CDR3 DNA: TGTGCCAGCAGCTTAGAGGGGCGGCTGGGTTCACCCCTCCACTTT.